This T cell receptor (beta chain) is from a study of blood T cell repertoires in COVID-19. Methods used by the authors: Researchers report that nucleated cell counts were estimated from reference gene primer amplification. Sequencing was performed with immunoSEQ multiplex PCR; in TCRdb, only in-frame clones are kept and a portion is missing. Clonal size and the V and J genes are those of that table, whereas D and trimming came from the DNA. The sample lists fewer than 100,000 clones, about 86% occurring once. The specimen sequenced was peripheral blood. This TCR came from a human donor in a cohort sampled during active COVID-19.

CDR3 nucleotide sequence: TGTGCCACCAGTGATTTCAGGCACAATGAGCAGTTCTTC. Encoded protein: CATSDFRHNEQFF. This sequence joins TRBV24-1 and TRBJ2-1, with D unclear. CDR1 and CDR2 (germline): KGHDR, SFDVKD. V was cut by 1 base and J by 5 bases, with 5 bases left in between. The CDR3 spans 13 residues.